This T cell receptor (beta chain) emerged from a study of metastatic and nonmetastatic thyroid tumors. Overall study context: It was across blood and tumor or nodule tissue from malignant and benign thyroid patients that repertoires were compared.

TCRdb re-called clones via MiXCR from the PCR reads. The sample holds 30,000 to 35,000 clones; 20% to 25% are singletons and the top ten take roughly 3%. The CDR3 loop spans 16 amino acids. CDR1 is SGHAT and CDR2 is FQNNGV in the germline V gene. With 4 bases removed from V and 8 bases from J, the gap between germline ends came to 21 bases. This clone was seen at least ten times. The antigen remains unidentified. Prior to thyroid surgery, none of the patients had received any treatment. Study outcomes and limitations: Within blood and tumor, benign nodules reportedly had significantly lower TCR beta diversity than malignant thyroid tumors did.

The clonotype was recovered from a male donor with papillary thyroid cancer or a benign thyroid nodule (not recorded which). Some clones in this sample may be carry-over from other donors' samples. V gene TRBV11-2 combines with J gene TRBJ2-1; tentatively, D is TRBD1 or TRBD2 (5 bases each). Sequencing input: tumor tissue. CDR3 amino acids: CASSSSEADLGDEQFF. The CDR3 DNA follows: TGTGCCAGCAGCTCGTCGGAAGCGGACCTAGGGGATGAGCAGTTCTTC.